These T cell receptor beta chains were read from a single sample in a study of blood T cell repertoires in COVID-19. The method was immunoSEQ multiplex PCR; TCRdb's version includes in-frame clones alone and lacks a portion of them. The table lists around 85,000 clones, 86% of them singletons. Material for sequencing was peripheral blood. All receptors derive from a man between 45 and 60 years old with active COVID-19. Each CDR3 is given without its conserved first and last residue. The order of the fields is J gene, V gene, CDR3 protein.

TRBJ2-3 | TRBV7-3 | ASSFQGGHTQY
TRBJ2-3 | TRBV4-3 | ASSQDRPSGLDTQY
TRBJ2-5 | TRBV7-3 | ASSLNGRGQETQY
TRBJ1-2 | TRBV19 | ASSFTGGTGYT
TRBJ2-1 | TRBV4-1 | ASSQDNGDNEQF
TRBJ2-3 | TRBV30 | AWGRGLADTDTQY
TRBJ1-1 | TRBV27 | ASSFGGGTEAF
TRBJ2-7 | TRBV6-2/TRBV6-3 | ASSGGIAGEQY
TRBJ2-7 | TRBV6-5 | ASSRDSYEQY
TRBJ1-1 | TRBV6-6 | ASSSGNTEAF
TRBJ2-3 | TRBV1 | TSSQDRGGPITDTQY
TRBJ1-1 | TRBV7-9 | ASSLAMDRAPEAF
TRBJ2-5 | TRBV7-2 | ASSLNRGETQY
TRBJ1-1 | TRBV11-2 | ASSLQGGLEAF
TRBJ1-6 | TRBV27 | ASSPQQGPAPLH
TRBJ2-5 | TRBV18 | ASSPTGSLGETQY
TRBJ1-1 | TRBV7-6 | ASSSGQMNTEAF
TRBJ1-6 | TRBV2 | ASTLGGGAGSPLH
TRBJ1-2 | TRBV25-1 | ASSELVGGYT
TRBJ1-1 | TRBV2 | ASSVVTGTEAF
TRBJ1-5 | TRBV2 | ASMGQGVYQPQH
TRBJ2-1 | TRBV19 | ASSRTSPRNEQF
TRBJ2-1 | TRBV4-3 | ASKLAGGYNEQF
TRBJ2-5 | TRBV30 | AWSGLAGGQLETQY
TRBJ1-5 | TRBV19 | ASTPSGTGWANQPQH